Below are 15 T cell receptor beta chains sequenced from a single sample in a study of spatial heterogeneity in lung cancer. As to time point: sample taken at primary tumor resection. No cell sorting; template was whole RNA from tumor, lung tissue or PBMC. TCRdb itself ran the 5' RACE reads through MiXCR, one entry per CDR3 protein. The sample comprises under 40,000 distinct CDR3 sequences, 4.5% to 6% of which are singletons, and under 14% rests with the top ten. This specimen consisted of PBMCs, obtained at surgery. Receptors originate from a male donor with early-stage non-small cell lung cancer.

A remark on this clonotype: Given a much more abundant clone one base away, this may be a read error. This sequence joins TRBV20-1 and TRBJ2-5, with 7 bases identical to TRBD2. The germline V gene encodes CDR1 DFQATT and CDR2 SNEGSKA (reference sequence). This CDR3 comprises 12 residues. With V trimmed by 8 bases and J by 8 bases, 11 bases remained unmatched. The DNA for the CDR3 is TGCAGTTTACTTGCGGGGGAATCCACCCAGTACTTC. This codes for CSLLAGESTQYF.

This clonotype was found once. Here the CDR3 DNA reads TGTGCCAGCAGCTTCGCCGGGGGGGTCGCCGGAAACACCATATATTTT. Its protein product is CASSFAGGVAGNTIYF. The chain combines TRBV11-1 with TRBJ1-3; possibly TRBD1 for D (5 bases). This CDR3 has 16 amino acids. Deletions cut 3 bases from V and 4 bases from J, with 16 bases between. The germline V gene has CDR1 SGHAT and CDR2 FQDESV (reference sequence).

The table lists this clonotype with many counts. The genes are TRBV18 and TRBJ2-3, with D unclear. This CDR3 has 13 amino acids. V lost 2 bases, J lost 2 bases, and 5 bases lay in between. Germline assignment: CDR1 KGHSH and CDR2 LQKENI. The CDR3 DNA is TGTGCCAGCTCACCAAACCCCACAGATACGCAGTATTTT. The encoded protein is CASSPNPTDTQYF. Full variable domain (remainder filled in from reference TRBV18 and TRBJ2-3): NAGVMQNPRHLVRRRGQEARLRCSPMKGHSHVYWYRQLPEEGLKFMVYLQKENIIDESGMPKERFSAEFPKEGPSILRIQQVVRGDSAAYFCASSPNPTDTQYFGPGTRLTVL.

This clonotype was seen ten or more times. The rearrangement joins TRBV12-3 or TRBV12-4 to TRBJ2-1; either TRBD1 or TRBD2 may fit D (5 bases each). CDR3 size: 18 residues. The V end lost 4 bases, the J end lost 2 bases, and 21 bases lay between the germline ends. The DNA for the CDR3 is TGTGCCAGCAGTTGGCCATCCGGGACCGATGTAACCTACAATGAGCAGTTCTTC. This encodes CASSWPSGTDVTYNEQFF.

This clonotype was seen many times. Written as DNA, the CDR3 is TGTGCCAGCAGCCAAGATGGTGGCCCATACAATGAGCAGTTCTTC. It translates to CASSQDGGPYNEQFF. This chain links TRBV3-1 with TRBJ2-1; D gene ambiguous. The ends were cut back, 0 bases at V and 4 bases at J, with 10 bases in the middle. Germline assignment: CDR1 LGHDT and CDR2 YNNKEL (reference sequence). This CDR3 is 15 amino acids long.

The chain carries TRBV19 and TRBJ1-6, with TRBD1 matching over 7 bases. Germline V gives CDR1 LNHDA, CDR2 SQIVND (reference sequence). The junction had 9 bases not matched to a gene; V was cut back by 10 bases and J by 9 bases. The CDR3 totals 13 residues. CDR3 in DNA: TGTGCCACCTCCGGGACAGCTTTTTCACCCCTCCACTTT. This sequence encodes CATSGTAFSPLHF.

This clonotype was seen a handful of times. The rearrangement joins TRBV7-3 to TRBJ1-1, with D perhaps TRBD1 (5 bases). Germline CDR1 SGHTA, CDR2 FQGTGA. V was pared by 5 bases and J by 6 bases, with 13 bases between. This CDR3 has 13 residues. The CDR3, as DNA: TGTGCCAGCAGCCCCACAGGCCGCCCTGAAGCTTTCTTT. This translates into CASSPTGRPEAFF.

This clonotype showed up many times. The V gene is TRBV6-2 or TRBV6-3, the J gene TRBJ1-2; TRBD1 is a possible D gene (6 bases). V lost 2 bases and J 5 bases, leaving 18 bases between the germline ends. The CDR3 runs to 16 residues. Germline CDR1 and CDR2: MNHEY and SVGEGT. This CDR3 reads CASSYGGGRTGYGYTF. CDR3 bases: TGTGCCAGCAGTTACGGGGGGGGCCGGACTGGTTATGGCTACACCTTC.

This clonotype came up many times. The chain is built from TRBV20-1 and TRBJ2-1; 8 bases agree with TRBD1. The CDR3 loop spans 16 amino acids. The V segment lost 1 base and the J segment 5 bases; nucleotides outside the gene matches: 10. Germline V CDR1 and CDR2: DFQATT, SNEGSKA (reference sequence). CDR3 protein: CSARGLGQVYNNEQFF. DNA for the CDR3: TGCAGTGCTAGAGGTTTGGGACAGGTTTATAACAATGAGCAGTTCTTC.

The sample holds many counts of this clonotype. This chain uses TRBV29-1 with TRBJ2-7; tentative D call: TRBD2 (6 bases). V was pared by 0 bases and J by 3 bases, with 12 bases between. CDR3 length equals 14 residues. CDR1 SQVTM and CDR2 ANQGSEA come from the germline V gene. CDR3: CSVEEGTDYYEQYF. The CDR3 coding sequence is TGCAGCGTTGAAGAAGGGACGGACTACTACGAGCAGTACTTC.

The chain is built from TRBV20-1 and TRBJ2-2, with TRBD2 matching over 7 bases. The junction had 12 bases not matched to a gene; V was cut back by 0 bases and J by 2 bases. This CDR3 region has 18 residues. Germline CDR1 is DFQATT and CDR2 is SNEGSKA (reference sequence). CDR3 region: CSAREDGRGNINTGELFF. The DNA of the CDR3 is TGCAGTGCTAGAGAAGACGGGCGGGGGAATATCAACACCGGGGAGCTGTTTTTT.

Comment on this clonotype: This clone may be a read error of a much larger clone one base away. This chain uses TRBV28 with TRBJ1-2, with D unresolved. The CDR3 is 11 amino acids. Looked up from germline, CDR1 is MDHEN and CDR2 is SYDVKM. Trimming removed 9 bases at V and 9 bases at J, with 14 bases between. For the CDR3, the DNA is TGTGCCAGTAAGCGTCAAGTCCGCTACACCTTC. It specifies CASKRQVRYTF.

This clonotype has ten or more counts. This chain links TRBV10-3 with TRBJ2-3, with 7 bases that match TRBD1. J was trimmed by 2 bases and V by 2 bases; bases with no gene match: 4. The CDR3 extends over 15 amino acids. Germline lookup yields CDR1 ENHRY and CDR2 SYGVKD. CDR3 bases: TGTGCCATCAGTGAGGACAGGGCACTCACAGATACGCAGTATTTT. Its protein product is CAISEDRALTDTQYF.

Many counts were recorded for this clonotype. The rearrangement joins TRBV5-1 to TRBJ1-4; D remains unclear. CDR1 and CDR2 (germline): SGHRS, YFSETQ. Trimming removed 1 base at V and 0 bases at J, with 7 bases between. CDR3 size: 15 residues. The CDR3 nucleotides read TGCGCCAGCAGCTTGAGCGTAACAACTAATGAAAAACTGTTTTTT. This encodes CASSLSVTTNEKLFF.

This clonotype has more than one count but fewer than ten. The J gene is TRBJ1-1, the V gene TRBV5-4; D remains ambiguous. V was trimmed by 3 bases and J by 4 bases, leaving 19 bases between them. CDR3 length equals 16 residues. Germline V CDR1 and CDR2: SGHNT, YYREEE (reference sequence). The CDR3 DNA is TGTGCCAGCAGCTACGGGGTAAGCAGTCCGGCCACTGAAGCTTTCTTT. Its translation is CASSYGVSSPATEAFF.